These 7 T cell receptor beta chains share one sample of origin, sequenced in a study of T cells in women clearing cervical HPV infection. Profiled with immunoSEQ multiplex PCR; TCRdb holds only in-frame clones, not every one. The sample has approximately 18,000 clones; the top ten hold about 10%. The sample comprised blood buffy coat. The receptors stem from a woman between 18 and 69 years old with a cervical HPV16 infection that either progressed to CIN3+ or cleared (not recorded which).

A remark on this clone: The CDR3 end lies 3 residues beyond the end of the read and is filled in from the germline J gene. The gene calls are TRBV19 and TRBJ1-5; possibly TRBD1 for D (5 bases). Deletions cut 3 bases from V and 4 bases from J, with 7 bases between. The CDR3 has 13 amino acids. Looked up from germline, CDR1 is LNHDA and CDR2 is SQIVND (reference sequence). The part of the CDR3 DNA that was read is TGTGCCAGTAGTATGTCAGGGAATCAGCCC. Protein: CASSMSGNQP. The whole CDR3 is CASSMSGNQPQHF.

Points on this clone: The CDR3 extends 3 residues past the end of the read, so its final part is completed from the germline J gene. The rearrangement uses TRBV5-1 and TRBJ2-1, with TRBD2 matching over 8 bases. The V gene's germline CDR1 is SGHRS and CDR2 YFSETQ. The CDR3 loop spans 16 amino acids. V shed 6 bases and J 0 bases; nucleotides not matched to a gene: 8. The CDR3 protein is CASTSTSASSYNEQFF. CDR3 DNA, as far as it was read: TGCGCCAGCACCTCGACTAGCGCGAGCTCCTACAATGAG.

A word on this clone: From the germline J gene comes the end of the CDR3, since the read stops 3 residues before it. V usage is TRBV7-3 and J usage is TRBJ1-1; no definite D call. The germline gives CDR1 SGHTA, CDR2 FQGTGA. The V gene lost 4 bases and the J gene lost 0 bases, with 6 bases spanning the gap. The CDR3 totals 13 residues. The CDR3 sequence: CASSSSVNTEAFF. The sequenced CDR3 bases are TGTGCCAGCAGCTCCTCAGTGAACACTGAA.

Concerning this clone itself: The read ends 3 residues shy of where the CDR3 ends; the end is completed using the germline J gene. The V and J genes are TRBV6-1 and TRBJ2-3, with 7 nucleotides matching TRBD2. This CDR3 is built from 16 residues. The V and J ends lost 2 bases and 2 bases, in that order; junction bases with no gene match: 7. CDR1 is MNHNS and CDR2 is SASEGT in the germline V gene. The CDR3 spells CASSESGGRNTDTQYF. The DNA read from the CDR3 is TGTGCCAGCAGTGAAAGTGGCGGGAGAAACACAGATACG.

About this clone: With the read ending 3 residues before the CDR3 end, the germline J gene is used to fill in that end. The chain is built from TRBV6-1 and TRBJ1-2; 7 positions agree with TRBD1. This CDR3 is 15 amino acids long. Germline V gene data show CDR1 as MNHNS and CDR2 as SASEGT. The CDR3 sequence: CASSEHQQGRYGYTF. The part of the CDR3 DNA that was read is TGTGCCAGCAGTGAACACCAACAGGGGCGGTACGGC.

CDR3 DNA (partial): TGTGCCAGCACTGTAGACTTTAGGTGGAATGAG. Translating gives CASTVDFRWNE. The whole CDR3 sequence is CASTVDFRWNEQFF. The chain links TRBV27 to TRBJ2-1; D remains unclear. The read halts 3 residues ahead of the CDR3 end, with the missing end drawn from the germline J gene. V lost 7 bases and J lost 7, with 17 bases in between. This CDR3 has 14 amino acids. Germline values: CDR1 MNHEY, CDR2 SMNVEV (reference sequence).

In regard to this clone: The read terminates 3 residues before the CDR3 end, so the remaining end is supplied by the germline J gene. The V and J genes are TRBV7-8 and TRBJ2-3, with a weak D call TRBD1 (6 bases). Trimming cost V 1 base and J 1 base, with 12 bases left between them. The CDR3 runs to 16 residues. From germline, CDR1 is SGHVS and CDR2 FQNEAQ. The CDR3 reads CASSLEAGAGTDTQYF. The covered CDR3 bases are TGTGCCAGCAGCTTAGAGGCAGGGGCCGGCACAGATACG. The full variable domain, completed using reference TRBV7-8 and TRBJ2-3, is GAGVSQSPRYKVAKRGQDVALRCDPISGHVSLFWYQQALGQGPEFLTYFQNEAQLDKSGLPSDRFFAERPEGSVSTLKIQRTQQEDSAVYLCASSLEAGAGTDTQYFGPGTRLTVL.